This TCR beta chain was recovered during a study of T cell responses to AZD1222 COVID-19 vaccine. A note on this clone: The antigen is not known.

V lost 3 bases, J lost 2 bases, and 11 bases lay in between. CDR1 and CDR2 (germline): ENHRY, SYGVKD. There are 14 residues in the CDR3. Overall study findings and caveats: There were mostly white British donors and more females than males, and clonal diversity was possibly underestimated. Reports say nearly half of spike-specific TCRs go after unmutated variant regions.

The repertoire was sequenced with immunoSEQ multiplex PCR; TCRdb's copy has only in-frame clones and lacks some. The data hold approximately 140,000 clones, with 70% to 90% observed a single time. Sequenced material: peripheral blood, taken on day 0 of AZD1222 vaccination. The rearrangement uses TRBV10-3 and TRBJ2-7, with D hard to call. The source of this sequence is an adult in good health. The CDR3 DNA follows: TGTGCCATCAGTGACCCCGAGCCGCCCTACGAGCAGTACTTC. Its translation: CAISDPEPPYEQYF.